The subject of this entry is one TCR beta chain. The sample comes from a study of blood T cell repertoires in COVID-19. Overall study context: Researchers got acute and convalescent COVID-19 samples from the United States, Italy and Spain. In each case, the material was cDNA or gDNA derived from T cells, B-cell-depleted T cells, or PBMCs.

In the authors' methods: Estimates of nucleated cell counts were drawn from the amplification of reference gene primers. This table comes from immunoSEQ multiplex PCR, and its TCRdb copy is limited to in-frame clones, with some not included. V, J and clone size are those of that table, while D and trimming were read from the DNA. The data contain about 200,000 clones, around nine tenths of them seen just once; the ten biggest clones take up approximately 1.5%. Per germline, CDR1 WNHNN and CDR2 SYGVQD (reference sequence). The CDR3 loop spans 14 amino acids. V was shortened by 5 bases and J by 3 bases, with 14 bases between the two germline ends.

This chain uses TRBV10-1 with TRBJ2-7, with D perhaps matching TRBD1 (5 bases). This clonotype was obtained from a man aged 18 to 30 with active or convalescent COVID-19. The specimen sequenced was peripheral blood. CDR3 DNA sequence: TGCGCCAGCAGTCAAGACAGCTTCAACTACGAGCAGTACTTC. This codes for CASSQDSFNYEQYF.